Given below is one TCR beta chain in context. The antigen is not known. Unique molecular identifiers were linked by the library to individual cDNA molecules. TCRdb reprocessed the RACE reads with MiXCR, giving one entry per CDR3 protein. The profile shows 79,000 or so distinct CDR3 sequences, approximately 35% of them singletons. This specimen belongs to a study of human T cells and chemical hapten exposure. About the research overall: After 6 days, upper back 0.01% DPC patch tests were scored.

Noted time point: patch test 1, 2 weeks after DPC sensitization. Treatment: therapeutic diphenylcyclopropenone sensitization with weekly scalp DPC. Study-wide results and limits: After DPC sensitization, TCRs above 1 in 1000 frequency showed no change.

V was pared by 4 bases and J by 2 bases, with 13 bases of the junction left unmatched. Germline assignment: CDR1 KGHSH and CDR2 LQKENI. The CDR3 is made up of 19 amino acids. The V and J genes are TRBV18 and TRBJ2-6, with 8 bases lining up with TRBD1. This clonotype was obtained from a man between 40 and 49 years old with alopecia areata. Some clones in this sample may be carry-over from other donors' samples. The material was whole blood, obtained in connection with sensitization to the hapten diphenylcyclopropenone (DPC). The CDR3 here is CASSLTGTGPITGANVLTF. CDR3 DNA sequence: TGTGCCAGCTCACTAACGGGGACAGGCCCGATCACTGGGGCCAACGTCCTGACTTTC.